A single sample is the source of the 16 T cell receptor beta chains below, sequenced in a study of early T cells in non-severe SARS-CoV-2 infection. Each CDR3 protein gets one entry after TCRdb re-called the 5' RACE reads with MiXCR. The data show under 45,000 distinct CDR3 sequences, less than 6.5% seen once. Here the sequenced sample was whole blood, taken at baseline. All receptors derive from an adult who was a healthcare worker with PCR-confirmed SARS-CoV-2 infection or an uninfected control (not recorded which).

This clonotype was counted at least ten times. CDR3 amino acids: CASSQLDLVVTGELFF. The CDR3 DNA is TGCGCCAGCAGCCAACTAGACCTCGTGGTGACCGGGGAGCTGTTTTTT. The gene calls are TRBV4-1 and TRBJ2-2; no definite D call. This CDR3 comprises 16 residues. Germline-derived CDR1 and CDR2 are MGHRA and YSYEKL. Trimming removed 2 bases from V and 5 bases from J, with 15 bases in between.

This clonotype has at least ten counts. In nucleotides, the CDR3 is TGCAGTGCTCCGTCCCTGGGCCCGGATGAAGAGACCCAGTACTTC. It yields the protein CSAPSLGPDEETQYF. This chain connects TRBV20-1 to TRBJ2-5; no firm D call. The CDR3 has 15 residues. Germline CDR1 is DFQATT and CDR2 is SNEGSKA (reference sequence). Trimming removed 5 bases at V and 3 bases at J, with 19 bases between.

This clonotype was counted many times. The chain is built from TRBV5-1 and TRBJ1-4, with D hard to call. The CDR3 covers 16 residues. Trimming removed 4 bases from V and 10 bases from J, with 23 bases in between. Germline V lookup: CDR1 SGHRS, CDR2 YFSETQ. The CDR3 region is CASSGVSSSSPGKLFF. CDR3 sequence (DNA): TGCGCCAGCAGCGGGGTGTCGTCGTCTAGCCCCGGAAAACTGTTTTTT.

This chain uses TRBV29-1 with TRBJ1-4; no firm D call. The CDR3 is 14 residues long. From germline, CDR1 is SQVTM and CDR2 ANQGSEA. The V end lost 5 bases, the J end lost 4 bases, and 14 bases lay between the germline ends. The CDR3 spells CSVSERAINEKLFF. The CDR3 bases are TGCAGCGTTTCCGAGAGAGCGATTAATGAAAAACTGTTTTTT.

This clonotype has just a few counts. This chain uses TRBV30 with TRBJ1-2, with 7 bases aligning to TRBD1. This CDR3 comprises 12 residues. Germline lookup yields CDR1 GTSNPN and CDR2 SVGIG (reference sequence). V shed 3 bases and J 6 bases; nucleotides not matched to a gene: 4. The CDR3 is CAWSTGDHGYTF. The CDR3 DNA is TGTGCCTGGAGCACAGGGGATCATGGCTACACCTTC.

V gene TRBV6-2 or TRBV6-3 combines with J gene TRBJ2-7; D remains ambiguous. Germline V gene data show CDR1 as MNHEY and CDR2 as SVGEGT. V lost 4 bases, J lost 3 bases, and 7 bases lay in between. This CDR3 has 12 amino acids. The CDR3 bases are TGTGCCAGCAGTTCTACATTCTACGAGCAGTACGTC. Its translation is CASSSTFYEQYV.

This clonotype was recorded at least ten times. This chain joins TRBV16 and TRBJ2-7; a possible D gene is TRBD2 (6 bases). V gave up 2 bases and J gave up 7 bases, with 9 bases separating them. The CDR3 loop spans 12 amino acids. Germline CDR1 and CDR2: KGHSY and FQNENV. CDR3 amino acids: CASSQGLAEQYV. CDR3 DNA sequence: TGTGCCAGCAGCCAAGGCCTAGCGGAGCAGTACGTC.

The chain employs TRBV4-3 and TRBJ2-5, with 9 nucleotides matching TRBD1. V was pared by 2 bases and J by 4 bases, with 5 bases of the junction left unmatched. In germline, CDR1 is LGHNA, CDR2 YSLEER. The CDR3 is made up of 15 amino acids. CDR3 sequence reads: CASSQQTGGRETQYF. The CDR3 DNA follows: TGCGCCAGCAGCCAACAAACAGGGGGCCGAGAGACCCAGTACTTC.

This clonotype has at least ten counts. This chain links TRBV5-6 with TRBJ2-7; the D is unclear. The V and J ends lost 0 bases and 0 bases respectively, with 7 bases between them. The CDR3 spans 14 residues. CDR1 is SGHDT and CDR2 is YYEEEE in the germline V gene. As DNA, the CDR3 is TGTGCCAGCAGCTTGGGAGGTAGCTCCTACGAGCAGTACGTC. It yields the protein CASSLGGSSYEQYV.

This clonotype was detected many times. V is TRBV5-1 and J is TRBJ1-4, with 10 bases that match TRBD1. The length of the CDR3 is 15 residues. CDR1 is SGHRS and CDR2 is YFSETQ in the germline V gene. V lost 2 bases and J lost 8; bases outside the gene matches: 6. CDR3 region: CASSFTTGGGEKLFF. The CDR3 DNA sequence: TGCGCCAGCAGCTTCACGACAGGGGGCGGCGAAAAACTGTTTTTT.

A few counts support this clonotype. This chain uses TRBV2 with TRBJ1-3; 7 positions match TRBD1. J was trimmed by 1 base and V by 4 bases; bases with no gene match: 4. CDR3 length: 15 amino acids. Germline CDR1 SNHLY, CDR2 FYNNEI. Here the CDR3 reads CASSARGLSGNTIYF. CDR3 DNA: TGTGCCAGCAGTGCGAGGGGGCTGTCTGGAAACACCATATATTTT.

In its sample, this clonotype was seen many times. V gene TRBV28 combines with J gene TRBJ1-2; D gene unclear. Per the germline V gene, CDR1 is MDHEN and CDR2 is SYDVKM. The ends were cut back, 5 bases at V and 2 bases at J, with 6 bases in the middle. The CDR3 extends over 12 amino acids. In DNA form, the CDR3 reads TGTGCCAGCAGTATTATCAACTATGGCTACACCTTC. Its translation is CASSIINYGYTF.

This clonotype was counted many times. The chain employs TRBV7-9 and TRBJ2-7; D might be TRBD2 (5 bases). The CDR3 consists of 14 residues. V shed 8 bases and J shed 0 bases, with 14 bases lying between them. Germline lookup yields CDR1 SEHNR and CDR2 FQNEAQ (reference sequence). CDR3 protein: CASEQFGDSYEQYF. The CDR3 region has the DNA TGTGCCAGCGAACAATTCGGGGACTCCTACGAGCAGTACTTC.

This clonotype occurred once. V gene TRBV20-1 combines with J gene TRBJ1-2; TRBD1 agrees at 9 bases. Germline-derived CDR1 and CDR2 are DFQATT and SNEGSKA (reference sequence). The CDR3 runs to 13 residues. V dropped 5 bases and J dropped 10; count of bases not matched to a gene: 11. CDR3 bases: TGCAGTGCTGAATTGGGACAGGGCGATGACTACACCTTC. Its translation is CSAELGQGDDYTF.

The chain combines TRBV6-1 with TRBJ1-1, with D maybe TRBD1 (5 bases). V lost 6 bases and J 0 bases, leaving 11 bases between the germline ends. This CDR3 spans 14 amino acids. Germline V lookup: CDR1 MNHNS, CDR2 SASEGT. The CDR3 DNA reads as TGTGCCAGCAGCCGGGACGCAATGAACACTGAAGCTTTCTTT. Its protein is CASSRDAMNTEAFF.

By proportion, this clonotype is medium-sized (0.01 to 0.1%). This sequence joins TRBV4-1 and TRBJ1-4, with 11 bases fitting TRBD1. The CDR3 has 16 amino acids. CDR1 is MGHRA, CDR2 YSYEKL, per germline. Unmatched junction bases numbered 1, after V lost 4 bases and J lost 0 bases. Here the CDR3 reads CASSPGQGATNEKLFF. The CDR3 DNA reads as TGCGCCAGCAGCCCGGGACAGGGGGCAACTAATGAAAAACTGTTTTTT.